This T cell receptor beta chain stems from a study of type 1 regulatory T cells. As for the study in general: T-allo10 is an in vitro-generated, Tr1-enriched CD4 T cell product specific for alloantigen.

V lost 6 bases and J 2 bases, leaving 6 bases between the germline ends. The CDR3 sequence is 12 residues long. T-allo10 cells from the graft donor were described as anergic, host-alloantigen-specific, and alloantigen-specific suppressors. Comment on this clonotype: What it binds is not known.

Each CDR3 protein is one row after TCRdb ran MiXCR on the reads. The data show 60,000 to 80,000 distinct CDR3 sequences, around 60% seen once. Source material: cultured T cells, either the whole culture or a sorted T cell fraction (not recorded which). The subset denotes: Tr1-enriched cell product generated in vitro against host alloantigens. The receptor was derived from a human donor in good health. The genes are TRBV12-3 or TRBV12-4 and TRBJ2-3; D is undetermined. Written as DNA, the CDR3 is TGTGCCAGCAGGTCCTTCACAGATACGCAGTATTTT. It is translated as CASRSFTDTQYF.